The 22 T cell receptor beta chains reported below all come from one sample, sequenced in a study of blood T cell repertoires in COVID-19. Profiled with immunoSEQ multiplex PCR; TCRdb holds only in-frame clones, not every one. This table has nearly 250,000 clones, 86% appearing once. The sample consisted of peripheral blood. These receptors were taken from a woman aged 55-70 years who had recovered from COVID-19.

The chain carries TRBV10-3 and TRBJ1-6, with D possibly matching TRBD1 (6 bases). The CDR3 loop spans 13 amino acids. Germline CDR1 ENHRY, CDR2 SYGVKD. V lost 3 bases to trimming and J lost 8 bases, with 8 bases between them. The CDR3 reads CAISDRGDSPLHF. The CDR3 region has the DNA TGTGCCATCAGTGACAGGGGAGATTCACCCCTCCACTTT.

The rearrangement links TRBV18 to TRBJ1-1; D ambiguous. The V gene's germline CDR1 is KGHSH and CDR2 LQKENI. The CDR3 contains 15 residues. V dropped 3 bases and J dropped 5 bases, with 16 bases sitting between them. Here the CDR3 reads CASSPRHLEATEAFF. The CDR3 DNA reads TGTGCCAGCTCACCCCGCCACTTAGAGGCTACTGAAGCTTTCTTT.

The chain carries TRBV29-1 and TRBJ2-7; 7 positions match TRBD1. The CDR3 totals 13 residues. The V gene end was trimmed by 4 bases and the J gene end by 0 bases; junction bases not matched to a gene: 3. Germline CDR1 and CDR2: SQVTM and ANQGSEA. In DNA, the CDR3 is TGCAGCGTTGCACAGGGGAGCTCCTACGAGCAGTACTTC. Its translation: CSVAQGSSYEQYF.

The chain links TRBV20-1 to TRBJ2-7; the match to TRBD1 covers 8 bases. Germline trimming cut 3 bases from V and 6 bases from J; bases unmatched to any gene: 16. The V gene's germline CDR1 is DFQATT and CDR2 SNEGSKA (reference sequence). This CDR3 has 16 amino acids. CDR3 DNA: TGCAGTGCTAGTGTGTATGCCAGGGGGCGCCCCGGCGAGCAGTACTTC. The encoded protein is CSASVYARGRPGEQYF.

V gene TRBV4-3 combines with J gene TRBJ2-3; 9 positions match TRBD2. With V trimmed by 0 bases and J by 4 bases, 8 bases remained unmatched. This CDR3 has 17 residues. The germline V gene has CDR1 LGHNA and CDR2 YSLEER. CDR3 nucleotide sequence: TGCGCCAGCAGCCAAGATCGGGCGGGGGGGTGGTCAGATACGCAGTATTTT. As protein: CASSQDRAGGWSDTQYF.

This sequence joins TRBV6-6 and TRBJ2-1, with 14 bases matching TRBD2. Germline lookup yields CDR1 MNHNY and CDR2 SVGAGI (reference sequence). The CDR3 runs 15 residues. V shed 5 bases, J shed 7 bases, and the junction held 4 bases outside the gene matches. CDR3 bases: TGTGCCAGCAGTCCCGGACTAGCGGGGGGTAATGAGCAGTTCTTC. As protein: CASSPGLAGGNEQFF.

Here the CDR3 reads CASAGVLDQPQHF. The CDR3 region has the DNA TGTGCCAGCGCAGGCGTTTTGGATCAGCCCCAGCATTTT. V is TRBV18 and J is TRBJ1-5; the D is unclear. V lost 8 bases and J 5 bases, leaving 13 bases between the germline ends. CDR1 is KGHSH, CDR2 LQKENI, per germline. This CDR3 comprises 13 residues.

The CDR3 DNA sequence: TGCGCCAGCAGAACGACTAGCGGGGGGCCGAGAGATACGCAGTATTTT. Protein product: CASRTTSGGPRDTQYF. J is TRBJ2-3 and V is TRBV5-1; 13 bases fit TRBD2. V was pared by 5 bases and J by 5 bases, with 8 bases of the junction left unmatched. The CDR3 covers 16 residues. The germline V gene encodes CDR1 SGHRS and CDR2 YFSETQ.

The sample holds a few counts of this clone. The rearrangement links TRBV19 to TRBJ1-5; D ambiguous. Trimming cost V 3 bases and J 1 base, with 7 bases left between them. The CDR3 extends over 14 amino acids. Germline CDR1 reads LNHDA; CDR2 reads SQIVND (reference sequence). CDR3 sequence reads: CASSISRSNQPQHF. The CDR3 nucleotides are TGTGCCAGTAGTATTTCCCGGAGCAATCAGCCCCAGCATTTT. Filled out from reference TRBV19 and TRBJ1-5, the complete variable domain reads DGGITQSPKYLFRKEGQNVTLSCEQNLNHDAMYWYRQDPGQGLRLIYYSQIVNDFQKGDIAEGYSVSREKKESFPLTVTSAQKNPTAFYLCASSISRSNQPQHFGDGTRLSIL.

This clone was detected only once. The J gene is TRBJ2-7, the V gene TRBV5-1; D may be TRBD2 (5 bases). Germline-derived CDR1 and CDR2 are SGHRS and YFSETQ. The CDR3 runs 14 residues. Trimming stripped 2 bases from V and 1 base from J, with 10 bases between. CDR3 protein: CASSLFSVSYEQYF. CDR3 coding DNA: TGCGCCAGCAGCTTATTTAGCGTTTCCTACGAGCAGTACTTC.

The chain combines TRBV7-2 with TRBJ2-7, with D possibly being TRBD2 (6 bases). V lost 1 base, J lost 2 bases, and 12 bases lay in between. This CDR3 is 15 amino acids long. Germline lookup yields CDR1 SGHTA and CDR2 FQGNSA. DNA for the CDR3: TGTGCCAGCAGCTTAGTACTAGCTGGGACCTACGAGCAGTACTTC. Protein sequence: CASSLVLAGTYEQYF.

The V gene is TRBV5-1, the J gene TRBJ1-2, with D unresolved. This CDR3 has 13 residues. Germline V lookup: CDR1 SGHRS, CDR2 YFSETQ. With 5 bases removed from V and 5 bases from J, the gap between germline ends came to 13 bases. CDR3 in amino acids: CASSEALTYGYTF. The DNA of the CDR3 is TGCGCCAGCAGTGAGGCATTAACGTATGGCTACACCTTC.

The chain has TRBV5-8 and TRBJ1-2; D unclear. The CDR3 is 14 amino acids. Trimming removed 6 bases from V and 2 bases from J, with 14 bases in between. Germline assignment: CDR1 SGHTS and CDR2 YDEGEE. Here the CDR3 DNA reads TGTGCCAGCATTCTAGACGCACGAAACTATGGCTACACCTTC. Translation: CASILDARNYGYTF.

This clone was counted a single time. This chain uses TRBV4-1 with TRBJ1-5, with D uncertain. The length of the CDR3 is 17 residues. Per germline, CDR1 MGHRA and CDR2 YSYEKL. Trimming shortened V by 0 bases and J by 0 bases, and 12 bases separated the two germline ends. The CDR3 DNA reads TGCGCCAGCAGCCAAGAAGCCTCCGACTATAGCAATCAGCCCCAGCATTTT. Translation: CASSQEASDYSNQPQHF.

The chain employs TRBV3-1 (or the pseudogene TRBV3-2) and TRBJ2-7, with D perhaps matching TRBD2 (5 bases). The CDR3 length is 13 residues. Trimming removed 3 bases at V and 7 bases at J, with 13 bases between. From germline, CDR1 is LGHDT and CDR2 YNNKEL (reference sequence). The CDR3 reads CASSHLALLEQYF. CDR3 DNA sequence: TGTGCCAGCAGCCACCTAGCCTTGCTGGAGCAGTACTTC.

This chain links TRBV2 with TRBJ2-5; D is possibly TRBD2 (5 bases). Germline V gives CDR1 SNHLY, CDR2 FYNNEI. CDR3 size: 13 residues. Between the trimmed V and J ends, which lost 0 bases and 11 bases, there was a span of 13 bases. This CDR3 is CASSEALRGNQYF. Here the CDR3 DNA reads TGTGCCAGCAGTGAAGCGCTTCGGGGAAATCAGTACTTC.

The chain recombines TRBV20-1 with TRBJ2-5, with 8 bases aligning to TRBD2. Germline V gene sequence: CDR1 DFQATT, CDR2 SNEGSKA (reference sequence). This CDR3 is built from 10 residues. The CDR3 DNA reads as TGCCGGGGGGGGGAAGAGACCCAGTACTTC. This gives the protein CRGGEETQYF.

This chain uses TRBV6-2 or TRBV6-3 with TRBJ1-1, with 8 nucleotides matching TRBD1. Germline loops: CDR1 MNHEY, CDR2 SVGEGT. V lost 6 bases and J lost 3; bases outside the gene matches: 6. This CDR3 has 14 residues. The CDR3 region has the DNA TGTGCCAGCAGCTCTCAGGGGGCCTACACTGAAGCTTTCTTT. Translation gives CASSSQGAYTEAFF.

This clone was seen only once. The chain couples TRBV7-3 to TRBJ2-5, with TRBD2 matching 10 bases. Germline loops: CDR1 SGHTA, CDR2 FQGTGA. This CDR3 is 17 amino acids long. The junction had 9 bases not matched to a gene; V was cut back by 4 bases and J by 1 base. The CDR3 protein is CASSSQGASGGQETQYF. The CDR3 region has the DNA TGTGCCAGCAGCTCCCAGGGCGCTAGCGGGGGCCAAGAGACCCAGTACTTC. Supplemented by reference TRBV7-3 and TRBJ2-5, the full variable domain reads GAGVSQTPSNKVTEKGKYVELRCDPISGHTALYWYRQSLGQGPEFLIYFQGTGAADDSGLPNDRFFAVRPEGSVSTLKIQRTERGDSAVYLCASSSQGASGGQETQYFGPGTRLLVL.

The chain is built from TRBV2 and TRBJ2-2; 9 positions agree with TRBD2. The germline gives CDR1 SNHLY, CDR2 FYNNEI. The J segment lost 7 bases and the V segment lost 11 bases, leaving 17 bases of the junction unmatched. This CDR3 spans 16 amino acids. The CDR3 here is CALIPLRGGAGGELFF. CDR3 coding DNA: TGTGCCCTAATACCCCTGCGCGGGGGGGCTGGCGGGGAGCTGTTTTTT.

The chain carries TRBV6-1 and TRBJ1-4; 9 bases are shared with TRBD1. After removal of 3 bases from V and 7 bases from J, the junction contained 6 bases not matched to a gene. CDR3 length: 15 residues. Per the germline V gene, CDR1 is MNHNS and CDR2 is SASEGT. The CDR3, as DNA: TGTGCCAGCAGTGATTCCGGGACAGGGTCTGAAAAACTGTTTTTT. Amino acid sequence: CASSDSGTGSEKLFF.

The chain joins TRBV18 to TRBJ1-4, with 8 bases lining up with TRBD1. V shed 3 bases and J 4 bases; nucleotides not matched to a gene: 7. In germline, CDR1 is KGHSH, CDR2 LQKENI. CDR3 length: 16 amino acids. In DNA, the CDR3 is TGTGCCAGCTCACCGCCTAAGGGACAGGATAATGAAAAACTGTTTTTT. Residues: CASSPPKGQDNEKLFF.